Below are 19 T cell receptor beta chains sequenced from a single sample in a study of T cell responses to AZD1222 COVID-19 vaccine. Profiled with immunoSEQ multiplex PCR; TCRdb holds only in-frame clones, not every one. This sample carries 150,000 to 170,000 clones, around 85% of them seen once, and the ten largest clones take 5.5%. The sequencing used peripheral blood, collected on day 0 of MenACWY control vaccination. The receptors shown here come from an adult in good health.

The chain uses TRBV5-6 and TRBJ1-2; D is unclear. Germline CDR1 SGHDT, CDR2 YYEEEE. With 0 bases removed from V and 0 bases from J, the gap between germline ends came to 9 bases. The CDR3 loop spans 15 amino acids. This CDR3 reads CASSLAGEANYGYTF. The CDR3 DNA is TGTGCCAGCAGCTTGGCCGGGGAGGCTAACTATGGCTACACCTTC.

The chain recombines TRBV6-6 with TRBJ2-1, with no clear D. The germline V and J ends were trimmed by 2 bases and 6 bases, with 11 bases remaining between them. The CDR3 consists of 14 residues. The germline gives CDR1 MNHNY, CDR2 SVGAGI (reference sequence). Here the CDR3 reads CASSYPRRTNEQFF. CDR3 in DNA: TGTGCCAGCAGTTACCCCCGCAGGACCAATGAGCAGTTCTTC.

The chain uses TRBV29-1 and TRBJ1-4; D perhaps matches TRBD1 (6 bases). This CDR3 is 13 amino acids long. Trimming shortened V by 2 bases and J by 7 bases, and 11 bases separated the two germline ends. Germline V CDR1 and CDR2: SQVTM, ANQGSEA. The CDR3 region is CSVEQGKGEKLFF. In DNA form, the CDR3 reads TGCAGCGTTGAACAGGGGAAGGGTGAAAAACTGTTTTTT.

The chain couples TRBV19 to TRBJ1-2; possible D gene TRBD1, 5 bases. CDR1 is LNHDA and CDR2 is SQIVND in the germline V gene (reference sequence). V was shortened by 7 bases and J by 4 bases, with 13 bases between the two germline ends. There are 13 residues in the CDR3. The CDR3 region has the DNA TGTGCCAGTACCTCAACAGGACCCTATGGCTACACCTTC. It is translated as CASTSTGPYGYTF. The full variable domain, in which reference TRBV19 and TRBJ1-2 provide the parts outside the CDR3, is DGGITQSPKYLFRKEGQNVTLSCEQNLNHDAMYWYRQDPGQGLRLIYYSQIVNDFQKGDIAEGYSVSREKKESFPLTVTSAQKNPTAFYLCASTSTGPYGYTFGSGTRLTVV.

As DNA, the CDR3 is TGTGCCAGCAGCTTAGCGATAAGCGGGAGGGGCAAGGAGACCCAGTACTTC. Residues: CASSLAISGRGKETQYF. The chain is built from TRBV7-8 and TRBJ2-5, with 10 bases that match TRBD2. CDR3 size: 17 residues. In germline, CDR1 is SGHVS, CDR2 FQNEAQ. V was pared by 0 bases and J by 5 bases, with 9 bases of the junction left unmatched.

V usage is TRBV19 and J usage is TRBJ1-5; TRBD1 might be the D (6 bases). Germline loops: CDR1 LNHDA, CDR2 SQIVND (reference sequence). This CDR3 contains 17 residues. Between the trimmed V and J ends, which lost 3 bases and 3 bases, there was a span of 18 bases. In DNA, the CDR3 is TGTGCCAGTAGTATGGAGGGGAACAGGGCACCCAATCAGCCCCAGCATTTT. Translation gives CASSMEGNRAPNQPQHF.

The V call is TRBV29-1, the J call TRBJ2-2; D is ambiguous. The V and J ends lost 7 bases and 1 base respectively, with 7 bases between them. This CDR3 is 12 amino acids long. The germline CDR1 and CDR2 sequences are SQVTM and ANQGSEA. The CDR3 sequence is CSAIWNTGELFF. As DNA, the CDR3 is TGCAGCGCTATATGGAACACCGGGGAGCTGTTTTTT.

The chain combines TRBV3-1 (or the pseudogene TRBV3-2) with TRBJ1-1; maybe TRBD1 (6 bases). CDR3 length: 14 residues. Trimming cost V 8 bases and J 6 bases, with 19 bases left between them. Germline V gene sequence: CDR1 LGHDT, CDR2 YNNKEL (reference sequence). CDR3 sequence reads: CASRRGGGSSEAFF. In nucleotides, the CDR3 is TGTGCCAGCCGCCGCGGGGGCGGATCCTCTGAAGCTTTCTTT.

This chain links TRBV9 with TRBJ1-3; 9 bases line up with TRBD1. The CDR3 spans 13 residues. V was pared by 3 bases and J by 10 bases, with 5 bases of the junction left unmatched. From germline, CDR1 is SGDLS and CDR2 YYNGEE. This CDR3 is CASSEQGARTIYF. As DNA, the CDR3 is TGTGCCAGCAGCGAACAGGGGGCGAGGACCATATATTTT.

The chain recombines TRBV5-1 with TRBJ2-2; D assignment may be TRBD1 or TRBD2 (6 bases each). The CDR3 is 14 residues long. CDR1 and CDR2 (germline): SGHRS, YFSETQ. Between the trimmed V and J ends, which lost 2 bases and 4 bases, there was a span of 9 bases. CDR3 protein: CASSFGGPTGELFF. The CDR3 DNA sequence: TGCGCCAGCAGCTTTGGGGGGCCCACCGGGGAGCTGTTTTTT. The full variable domain, completed using reference TRBV5-1 and TRBJ2-2, is KAGVTQTPRYLIKTRGQQVTLSCSPISGHRSVSWYQQTPGQGLQFLFEYFSETQRNKGNFPGRFSGRQFSNSRSEMNVSTLELGDSALYLCASSFGGPTGELFFGEGSRLTVL.

The rearrangement joins TRBV28 to TRBJ1-4; TRBD1 matches 7 bases. The V and J ends lost 6 bases and 0 bases, in that order; junction bases with no gene match: 7. The CDR3 length is 16 residues. Germline V CDR1 and CDR2: MDHEN, SYDVKM. The CDR3 spells CASSPGTDPTNEKLFF. The CDR3 nucleotides are TGTGCCAGCAGCCCCGGGACAGACCCAACTAATGAAAAACTGTTTTTT.

V usage is TRBV5-4 and J usage is TRBJ1-6; 7 bases match TRBD1. The length of the CDR3 is 15 residues. V trimming: 4 bases; J trimming: 7 bases; junction bases outside the gene matches: 8. CDR1 is SGHNT, CDR2 YYREEE, per germline (reference sequence). CDR3: CASSPTGDRNSPLHF. In DNA form, the CDR3 reads TGTGCCAGCAGCCCTACAGGGGATCGGAATTCACCCCTCCACTTT. Drawing the rest from reference TRBV5-4 and TRBJ1-6, the complete variable domain is ETGVTQSPTHLIKTRGQQVTLRCSSQSGHNTVSWYQQALGQGPQFIFQYYREEENGRGNFPPRFSGLQFPNYSSELNVNALELDDSALYLCASSPTGDRNSPLHFGNGTRLTVT.

The rearrangement uses TRBV7-9 and TRBJ1-4; D is perhaps TRBD1 (5 bases). The CDR3 has 13 amino acids. Germline assignment: CDR1 SEHNR and CDR2 FQNEAQ (reference sequence). V lost 7 bases, J lost 8 bases, and 14 bases lay in between. The CDR3 is CASTPWDGEKLFF. The CDR3 DNA is TGTGCCAGCACCCCGTGGGACGGAGAAAAACTGTTTTTT. Full variable domain (rest looked up from reference TRBV7-9 and TRBJ1-4): DTGVSQNPRHKITKRGQNVTFRCDPISEHNRLYWYRQTLGQGPEFLTYFQNEAQLEKSRLLSDRFSAERPKGSFSTLEIQRTEQGDSAMYLCASTPWDGEKLFFGSGTQLSVL.

The CDR3 spells CATSRDRTGRKPQHF. DNA for the CDR3: TGTGCCACCAGCAGAGATAGGACAGGGAGGAAGCCCCAGCATTTT. V gene TRBV15 combines with J gene TRBJ1-5, with 8 bases identical to TRBD1. The CDR3 has 15 residues. Germline V lookup: CDR1 LNHNV, CDR2 YYDKDF (reference sequence). The trim removed 0 bases at V and 8 bases at J, leaving 6 bases unmatched.

There are a few counts of this clone. The rearrangement uses TRBV9 and TRBJ1-4; no definite D call. Trimming took 4 bases from V and 8 from J, leaving 12 bases between them. Germline V gene data show CDR1 as SGDLS and CDR2 as YYNGEE. CDR3 size: 13 residues. CDR3 nucleotides: TGTGCCAGCAGCACGGGGATTGGGGAAAAACTGTTTTTT. Protein sequence: CASSTGIGEKLFF.

This chain joins TRBV7-9 and TRBJ1-1, with a tentative D call TRBD1 (5 bases). Deletions cut 8 bases from V and 5 bases from J, with 18 bases between. Germline V gives CDR1 SEHNR, CDR2 FQNEAQ (reference sequence). The CDR3 contains 14 residues. The CDR3 sequence: CASGGLGTRTEAFF. Written as DNA, the CDR3 is TGTGCCAGCGGAGGCTTGGGGACCAGGACTGAAGCTTTCTTT.

The V and J genes are TRBV28 and TRBJ1-3; D ambiguous. Germline V gene sequence: CDR1 MDHEN, CDR2 SYDVKM. Trimming shortened V by 6 bases and J by 3 bases, and 6 bases separated the two germline ends. CDR3 length: 12 residues. CDR3: CASRNFGNTIYF. DNA for the CDR3: TGTGCCAGCAGAAACTTTGGAAACACCATATATTTT.

The sample holds a few counts of this clone. In DNA form, the CDR3 reads TGTGCCAGCAGTCCCGCGGGACCTAGTCGGGGCTACACCTTC. Its protein product is CASSPAGPSRGYTF. V gene TRBV28 combines with J gene TRBJ1-2; TRBD1 is a possible D gene (5 bases). Per germline, CDR1 MDHEN and CDR2 SYDVKM. The CDR3 is 14 amino acids. Trimming cost V 5 bases and J 8 bases, with 18 bases left between them.

The rearrangement links TRBV6-5 to TRBJ1-5, with D tentatively TRBD1 (5 bases). Germline V gene data show CDR1 as MNHEY and CDR2 as SVGAGI. This CDR3 is 13 amino acids long. CDR3 amino acids: CVLEGSGGQPQHF. As DNA, the CDR3 is TGTGTCCTAGAGGGGTCAGGAGGTCAGCCCCAGCATTTT.